The clone carrying this TCR beta chain was picked up many times. The data belong to a study of T-cell reconstitution after alpha-beta-depleted transplantation in children. This CDR3 has 17 residues. CDR1 and CDR2 from the germline V gene are DFQATT and SNEGSKA (reference sequence). Trimming left V 6 bases short and J 3 bases short, with 25 bases between. Preparation of the TCRbeta library used unique molecular identifiers. In TCRdb, the PCR reads were re-called with MiXCR into one record per CDR3 protein. The repertoire consists of about 610,000 distinct CDR3 sequences, with 10% occurring once and the leading ten covering about 4%.

Sequencing was performed on PBMCs from the stem cell graft donor, taken from the stem cell graft. This receptor was obtained from a human donor who donated a stem cell graft to a child with acute myeloid leukemia. The chain combines TRBV20-1 with TRBJ2-3; D ambiguous. The CDR3 reads CSAGTGRPSRWTDTQYF. As DNA, the CDR3 is TGCAGTGCCGGCACTGGCCGGCCTAGTCGGTGGACAGATACGCAGTATTTT.